Described below is a single TCR beta chain sequence and its context. Its antigen is not yet known. Qualities for individual bases were not recorded, and no much larger clone is one base off. The protocol used for the library was the immunoSEQ multiplex PCR assay. TCRdb took over this immuneACCESS table, retaining in-frame rearrangements with V and J assigned. Such tables are incomplete; in checked studies, under half of the missing clones stem from an unresolved V gene, and the remainder is unexplained. The sample table contains fewer than 70,000 clones; only one count was recorded for roughly 93% of them. The ten largest clones represent 1.4% of the sample. The sample originates from a study of T cell changes during pregnancy in multiple sclerosis (dated by TCRdb to between 2018 and 2021). Some background on the complete study: In women with multiple sclerosis, the researchers looked at how the T cell repertoire shifted as pregnancy progressed.

The CDR3 sequence holds 12 residues, the cysteine and phenylalanine included. The CDR3 DNA has 36 bases and is translated from base 1. The germline V gene encodes CDR1 SQVTM and CDR2 ANQGSEA. Between the V and J ends, shortened by 7 bases and 11 bases respectively, the junction contains 20 bases. The receptor comes from a female donor with multiple sclerosis, enrolled in a pregnancy study. The sequencing used peripheral blood, collected in the third trimester of pregnancy. The rearranged chain carries TRBV29-1 and TRBJ1-1; the D gene is possibly TRBD1, with 5 bases matching. The CDR3 sequence is CSAGEGVLAAFF. The nucleotide sequence reads TGCAGCGCGGGGGAAGGGGTTCTGGCGGCTTTCTTT. The reference TRBV29-1 and TRBJ1-1 proteins fill in what lies around the CDR3, so the full variable domain reads SAVISQKPSRDICQRGTSLTIQCQVDSQVTMMFWYRQQPGQSLTLIATANQGSEATYESGFVIDKFPISRPNLTFSTLTVSNMSPEDSSIYLCSAGEGVLAAFFGQGTRLTVV.